The sequence of this TCR beta chain was determined in a study of OX40 agonist ivuxolimab in advanced cancers. Assay used: immunoSEQ multiplex PCR; TCRdb lists only in-frame clones, some missing. Altogether 90,000 to 100,000 clones are present, roughly nine tenths being singletons, with the ten largest covering 0.8% to 0.9%. Germline CDR1 and CDR2: SGHVS and FQNEAQ. V dropped 4 bases and J dropped 1 base, with 8 bases sitting between them. The CDR3 is 14 residues long. The sequence came from an adult with an advanced solid tumor such as melanoma, head and neck, liver or kidney cancer. Here the sequenced sample was CD4+ or CD8+ T cells sorted from blood, taken in a trial of the OX40 agonist ivuxolimab. The V gene is TRBV7-8, the J gene TRBJ1-5; a weak D match, TRBD1 (6 bases). This chain's CDR3 is CASSYGQSNQPQHF. CDR3 nucleotide sequence: TGTGCCAGCAGCTATGGACAGAGCAATCAGCCCCAGCATTTT.